The present T cell receptor beta chain was sequenced within a study of T cell responses to AZD1222 COVID-19 vaccine. Study results and limitations: None of the repertoires were sampled until the peak T cell response had passed. Regions 160-218 and 743-854 held dominance among vaccine-associated CD4 TCRs, which spanned spike. It should be noted that donors were predominantly white British and more often female, and clonal diversity was possibly underestimated.

TCRdb's copy holds only in-frame clones and misses some; the assay was immunoSEQ multiplex PCR. The data show 150,000 to 200,000 clones, just over 90% seen once. As concerns this clone: Antigen: not known.

With V trimmed by 5 bases and J by 0 bases, 7 bases remained unmatched. CDR3 size: 16 residues. Germline CDR1 reads MNHEY; CDR2 reads SMNVEV (reference sequence). The TCR sequence derives from an adult who received the MenACWY meningococcal vaccine as a control. The sample consisted of peripheral blood, taken 28 days after the second dose of the MenACWY control vaccine. V and J are TRBV27 and TRBJ2-4; 7 nucleotides match TRBD2. CDR3 protein: CASSPTSDIAKNIQYF. Here the CDR3 DNA reads TGTGCCAGCAGTCCCACTAGCGATATAGCCAAAAACATTCAGTACTTC.